This T cell receptor (beta chain) came from a study of shared clonotypes between healthy human individuals. Study summary: The plates for each donor numbered three CD4 naive, three CD4 memory, two CD8 naive and one CD8 memory.

Here immunoSEQ multiplex PCR was the method, and the copy in TCRdb shows in-frame clones only, minus some. The table has roughly 2.5 million clones, roughly nine tenths seen once; the top ten hold 0.11% to 0.15%. For this clone: No antigen is known for it.

Division of CD4+ cells produced a CD45RA+ naive subset and a CD45RA-negative memory subset. The study, taken as a whole, reports: It was only blood that was sampled, and tissue repertoires likely differ. It was the few donors that limited the genetic and exposure-history diversity represented.

The CDR3 is 14 residues long. Trimming removed 3 bases from V and 0 bases from J; junction bases left unmatched: 1. The germline gives CDR1 SGHAT, CDR2 FQNNGV. The V gene is TRBV11-2, the J gene TRBJ1-2; 7 nucleotides line up with TRBD1. The specimen sequenced was naive CD4+ T cells sorted from blood. As for subset: CD45RA+ positively selected. The origin of this receptor is a man in his late teens or twenties in good health. CDR3 sequence: CASSFQGANYGYTF. The CDR3 DNA follows: TGTGCCAGCAGCTTTCAGGGGGCTAACTATGGCTACACCTTC.